This TCR beta chain originates from a study of T cells in Graves' hyperthyroidism and ophthalmopathy. The overall study: Staff took peripheral blood when the initial diagnosis was made, before any treatment began.

What was amplified from RNA transcripts were TCR beta CDR3 regions. TCR CDR3 regions were first amplified by RT-PCR with HTBI primers. TCRdb recomputed calls from the multiplex PCR reads with MiXCR, one row per CDR3 protein. The data show roughly 740,000 distinct CDR3 sequences, less than 20% seen once. CDR1 is SQVTM and CDR2 is ANQGSEA in the germline V gene. The CDR3 spans 14 residues. V was pared by 1 base and J by 1 base, with 10 bases between. General observations from the study: Most clonotypes expanded in thyroid above 0.001 were likewise present in blood.

The study excluded patients with uncontrolled infection, other autoimmune disease, pregnancy or lactation. Diagnoses rested on clinical symptoms, serum thyroxine and TRAb, thyroid ultrasound and orbital computed tomography. In its sample, this clonotype was seen many times. Its antigen remains unknown. Sequencing input: blood. This receptor was taken from a man younger than 35 with Graves' hyperthyroidism. The chain couples TRBV29-1 to TRBJ1-1; no firm D call. This CDR3 reads CSVEATAANTEAFF. CDR3 coding DNA: TGCAGCGTTGAAGCTACGGCAGCGAACACTGAAGCTTTCTTT.